The sequence of this T cell receptor (beta chain) was determined in a study of PD-1 blockade in classical Hodgkin lymphoma. The overall study: Patients were infused with nivolumab 3 mg/kg every 2 weeks. General study points: Patients starting nivolumab less than 1 year after ASCT had lower diversity and were excluded from later analyses. In newly diagnosed patients, baseline TCR diversity was reportedly below that of healthy donors. Prior therapy or disease activity may underlie the repertoire differences, whose causes remain undefined.

Method: immunoSEQ multiplex PCR; TCRdb's copy keeps in-frame clones and lacks some. The sample holds over 5,500 clones; 60% to 85% are singletons and the top ten take 50% to 75%. All patients relapsed after autologous stem cell transplantation, and brentuximab vedotin exposure varied. A remark on this clone: Its antigen is currently unknown.

This CDR3 region has 16 residues. Trimming took 0 bases from V and 4 from J, leaving 15 bases between them. Looked up from germline, CDR1 is MNHEY and CDR2 is SVGAGI. This TCR came from a human donor with classical Hodgkin lymphoma. This specimen was peripheral blood mononuclear cells (PBMCs), taken at baseline. This sequence joins TRBV6-5 and TRBJ1-2, with D hard to call. CDR3 loop: CASSYSKAPPGYGYTF. In nucleotides, the CDR3 is TGTGCCAGCAGTTACTCGAAGGCTCCCCCTGGCTATGGCTACACCTTC.